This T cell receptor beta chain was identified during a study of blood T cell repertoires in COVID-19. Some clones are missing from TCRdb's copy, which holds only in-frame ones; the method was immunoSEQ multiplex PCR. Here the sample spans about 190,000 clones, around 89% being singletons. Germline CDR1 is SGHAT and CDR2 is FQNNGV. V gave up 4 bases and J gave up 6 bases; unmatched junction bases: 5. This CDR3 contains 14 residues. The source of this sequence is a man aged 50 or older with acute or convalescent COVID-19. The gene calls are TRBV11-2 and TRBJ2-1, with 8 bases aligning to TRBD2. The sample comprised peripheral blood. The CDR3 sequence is CASSSQLAVNEQFF. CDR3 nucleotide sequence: TGTGCCAGCAGCTCCCAACTAGCGGTCAATGAGCAGTTCTTC.